Below, 10 T cell receptor beta chains from the same sample are listed, as sequenced in a study of blood T cell repertoires in COVID-19. Clones were sequenced by immunoSEQ multiplex PCR, and TCRdb holds only the in-frame ones, with some missing. The sample has about 250,000 clones, around 83% seen once. Sequencing used peripheral blood. These TCRs come from a man of 80 years or more with acute or convalescent COVID-19.

The rearrangement links TRBV25-1 to TRBJ2-7; 9 bases are a match to TRBD1. Germline loops: CDR1 MGHDK, CDR2 SYGVNS. The CDR3 runs to 13 residues. V shed 4 bases and J 12 bases; nucleotides not matched to a gene: 10. CDR3: CASSATGTGKGYF. CDR3 nucleotides: TGTGCCAGCAGTGCCACCGGGACAGGGAAGGGGTACTTC.

The chain uses TRBV28 and TRBJ2-1; D gene ambiguous. This CDR3 has 12 residues. V lost 1 base and J lost 7, with 5 bases in between. The germline gives CDR1 MDHEN, CDR2 SYDVKM. CDR3 sequence: CASSLFVNEQFF. The CDR3 DNA is TGTGCCAGCAGTTTATTTGTAAATGAGCAGTTCTTC.

The chain uses TRBV30 and TRBJ2-2; perhaps TRBD1 as D (5 bases). The V and J ends lost 0 bases and 4 bases respectively, with 9 bases between them. The length of the CDR3 is 14 residues. The germline gives CDR1 GTSNPN, CDR2 SVGIG (reference sequence). CDR3 amino acids: CAWSVRGTTGELFF. The CDR3 bases are TGTGCCTGGAGTGTAAGGGGAACCACCGGGGAGCTGTTTTTT.

This chain uses TRBV18 with TRBJ1-2, with 8 nucleotides matching TRBD1. V lost 1 base, J lost 8 bases, and 6 bases stayed unmatched. Germline V lookup: CDR1 KGHSH, CDR2 LQKENI. The length of the CDR3 is 14 residues. This chain's CDR3 is CASSPQDRAAGYTF. CDR3 bases: TGTGCCAGCTCACCACAGGACAGGGCCGCGGGCTACACCTTC.

The chain uses TRBV15 and TRBJ1-1; a possible D gene is TRBD1 (5 bases). The V end lost 6 bases, the J end lost 1 base, and 12 bases lay between the germline ends. Germline assignment: CDR1 LNHNV and CDR2 YYDKDF (reference sequence). This CDR3 region has 14 residues. The CDR3 sequence is CATSWGRPNTEAFF. In nucleotides, the CDR3 is TGTGCCACCAGTTGGGGCCGACCGAACACTGAAGCTTTCTTT. Supplemented by reference TRBV15 and TRBJ1-1, the full variable domain reads DAMVIQNPRYQVTQFGKPVTLSCSQTLNHNVMYWYQQKSSQAPKLLFHYYDKDFNNEADTPDNFQSRRPNTSFCFLDIRSPGLGDTAMYLCATSWGRPNTEAFFGQGTRLTVV.

The chain is built from TRBV5-1 and TRBJ1-2, with 12 bases identical to TRBD1. Germline V gives CDR1 SGHRS, CDR2 YFSETQ. The junction had 10 bases not matched to a gene; V was cut back by 5 bases and J by 8 bases. CDR3 length equals 15 residues. CDR3 bases: TGCGCCAGCAGGACCCCCGGGACAGGGGGCGAAGGCTACACCTTC. It encodes CASRTPGTGGEGYTF.

The chain carries TRBV7-2 and TRBJ1-6; D call uncertain. From germline, CDR1 is SGHTA and CDR2 FQGNSA. This CDR3 has 13 residues. Trimming pared 1 base from V and 12 bases from J, leaving 10 bases between. The CDR3 here is CASSLERGRPLHF. The CDR3, as DNA: TGTGCCAGCAGCTTAGAACGAGGCCGACCCCTCCACTTT.

This clone has only one observation. V usage is TRBV7-9 and J usage is TRBJ2-1, with unresolved D. V dropped 2 bases and J dropped 8 bases, with 10 bases sitting between them. Germline V lookup: CDR1 SEHNR, CDR2 FQNEAQ (reference sequence). The CDR3 consists of 13 residues. The CDR3 bases are TGTGCCAGCAGCTTATCTGGGCCCCATGAGCAGTTCTTC. Translating it yields CASSLSGPHEQFF.

The genes are TRBV18 and TRBJ2-5; 7 bases are a match to TRBD2. This CDR3 comprises 17 residues. Germline-derived CDR1 and CDR2 are KGHSH and LQKENI. With 1 base clipped from V and 7 bases from J, the junction kept 15 bases outside the gene matches. The DNA of the CDR3 is TGTGCCAGCTCACCACAAGGAGAGTCTAGCGGCTCGTGGACCCAGTACTTC. Protein: CASSPQGESSGSWTQYF.

The chain recombines TRBV2 with TRBJ2-1; TRBD1 aligns across 7 bases. V lost 10 bases, J lost 6 bases, and 6 bases stayed unmatched. Germline CDR1 and CDR2: SNHLY and FYNNEI. The CDR3 runs 12 residues. The CDR3 DNA sequence: TGTGCCACCGGGACAGTCGGCAATGAGCAGTTCTTC. Residues: CATGTVGNEQFF.